A single sample gave rise to the 29 T cell receptor beta chains below, sequenced in a study of CD8+ T cells in alopecia areata. The authors extracted RNA and reverse transcribed it into cDNA as the sequencing template. Method: immunoSEQ multiplex PCR; TCRdb's copy keeps in-frame clones and lacks some. This sample yields over 150,000 clones, of which approximately 60% are seen a single time; roughly 5% belongs to the top ten. Sequencing was done on a sample of CD8+ T cells sorted from blood. Source of these receptors: a human donor in good health.

The rearrangement uses TRBV6-4 and TRBJ2-7; D is perhaps TRBD2 (5 bases). CDR1 and CDR2 from the germline V gene are MRHNA and SNTAGT. The CDR3 runs to 10 residues. V was trimmed by 9 bases and J by 10 bases, leaving 13 bases between them. The CDR3 DNA reads TGTGCCAGTCGGAGGAACCGACAGTACTTC. Residues: CASRRNRQYF.

V usage is TRBV30 and J usage is TRBJ1-1; D is unclear. V lost 0 bases to trimming and J lost 5 bases, with 10 bases between them. The germline V gene encodes CDR1 GTSNPN and CDR2 SVGIG (reference sequence). The CDR3 is 13 amino acids. The CDR3 nucleotides are TGTGCCTGGAGTGTATCGGCCCAAACTGAAGCTTTCTTT. Residues: CAWSVSAQTEAFF.

This sequence joins TRBV19 and TRBJ2-1; D could derive from TRBD1 or TRBD2 (5 bases each). Germline CDR1 and CDR2: LNHDA and SQIVND (reference sequence). The CDR3 covers 12 residues. V was shortened by 10 bases and J by 7 bases, with 14 bases between the two germline ends. CDR3 loop: CATQIWGNEQFF. CDR3 nucleotide sequence: TGTGCCACCCAAATTTGGGGGAATGAGCAGTTCTTC.

V and J are TRBV28 and TRBJ1-5; TRBD1 aligns across 9 bases. CDR1 MDHEN and CDR2 SYDVKM come from the germline V gene. The CDR3 runs 14 residues. V lost 3 bases, J lost 5 bases, and 2 bases stayed unmatched. The CDR3 reads CASSFGTGYQPQHF. DNA of the CDR3: TGTGCCAGCAGTTTCGGGACAGGGTATCAGCCCCAGCATTTT.

The rearrangement uses TRBV7-8 and TRBJ1-5; D not certain. V gave up 4 bases and J gave up 5 bases, with 18 bases separating them. Germline loops: CDR1 SGHVS, CDR2 FQNEAQ. The CDR3 runs 16 residues. CDR3 sequence: CASSSLDARVDQPQHF. The DNA for the CDR3 is TGTGCCAGCAGCTCCCTCGACGCGAGGGTGGATCAGCCCCAGCATTTT. The variable domain in full, with the rest retrieved from reference TRBV7-8 and TRBJ1-5, is GAGVSQSPRYKVAKRGQDVALRCDPISGHVSLFWYQQALGQGPEFLTYFQNEAQLDKSGLPSDRFFAERPEGSVSTLKIQRTQQEDSAVYLCASSSLDARVDQPQHFGDGTRLSIL.

This chain joins TRBV2 and TRBJ1-1; no reliable D call. The germline V and J ends were trimmed by 8 bases and 11 bases, with 12 bases remaining between them. CDR3 length equals 10 residues. Looked up from germline, CDR1 is SNHLY and CDR2 is FYNNEI. The CDR3 DNA sequence: TGTGCCAGCGAGATATCCTGGGCTTTCTTT. This sequence encodes CASEISWAFF.

This clone was seen a few times. Other DNA sequences within the sample encode an identical CDR3. DNA of the CDR3: TGCAGCGTTGTAGGTGCTAGCACAGATACGCAGTATTTT. It encodes CSVVGASTDTQYF. The V and J genes are TRBV29-1 and TRBJ2-3; D remains unclear. Germline values: CDR1 SQVTM, CDR2 ANQGSEA. This CDR3 has 13 amino acids. V gave up 4 bases and J gave up 0 bases, with 8 bases separating them.

This clone has only a few counts. The chain employs TRBV25-1 and TRBJ1-1; tentatively, D is TRBD1 (5 bases). Per germline, CDR1 MGHDK and CDR2 SYGVNS. The CDR3 runs 15 residues. V dropped 4 bases and J dropped 5 bases, with 17 bases sitting between them. As DNA, the CDR3 is TGTGCCAGCAGTGCCCGGGACTTCCGGACGACTGAAGCTTTCTTT. Protein sequence: CASSARDFRTTEAFF.

The chain links TRBV11-2 to TRBJ2-3; TRBD2 might be the D (6 bases). The CDR3 contains 17 residues. Looked up from germline, CDR1 is SGHAT and CDR2 is FQNNGV. Trimming removed 3 bases from V and 2 bases from J, with 18 bases in between. The CDR3 DNA reads as TGTGCCAGCAGCTTGAATCCTTGGGGACTTCTCACAGATACGCAGTATTTT. Protein product: CASSLNPWGLLTDTQYF.

This clone is medium-sized within its sample. The rearrangement joins TRBV6-5 to TRBJ2-1; 7 nucleotides align to TRBD2. V lost 0 bases, J lost 0 bases, and 2 bases stayed unmatched. The CDR3 runs to 16 residues. The V gene's germline CDR1 is MNHEY and CDR2 SVGAGI. DNA of the CDR3: TGTGCCAGCAGTTACTCCAGCGGGGTCTCCTACAATGAGCAGTTCTTC. It specifies CASSYSSGVSYNEQFF.

The chain couples TRBV29-1 to TRBJ2-2; TRBD1 matches 7 bases. This CDR3 has 14 amino acids. J gave up 0 bases and V 7 bases, and 5 bases lay outside the gene matches. Looked up from germline, CDR1 is SQVTM and CDR2 is ANQGSEA. As DNA, the CDR3 is TGCAGCGCCCCGACAGGGTCGAACACCGGGGAGCTGTTTTTT. The encoded protein is CSAPTGSNTGELFF.

V gene TRBV29-1 combines with J gene TRBJ1-1; the D is unclear. CDR1 and CDR2 from the germline V gene are SQVTM and ANQGSEA. The CDR3 is made up of 14 amino acids. V was clipped by 6 bases and J by 0 bases, with 14 bases between them. The CDR3 DNA sequence: TGCAGCGTGCCTTCCCCGGGGATGAACACTGAAGCTTTCTTT. It encodes CSVPSPGMNTEAFF.

CDR3 protein: CSVAAPLTSGGTYNEQFF. The CDR3 bases are TGCAGCGTCGCCGCCCCTCTCACAAGCGGGGGCACCTACAATGAGCAGTTCTTC. The genes are TRBV29-1 and TRBJ2-1; the match to TRBD2 covers 8 bases. The junction had 18 bases not matched to a gene; V was cut back by 6 bases and J by 2 bases. The CDR3 is 18 residues long. Germline V gives CDR1 SQVTM, CDR2 ANQGSEA.

This chain connects TRBV27 to TRBJ2-7; D unclear. CDR3 size: 13 residues. The V gene's germline CDR1 is MNHEY and CDR2 SMNVEV (reference sequence). Trimming took 5 bases from V and 4 from J, leaving 12 bases between them. CDR3 DNA: TGTGCCAGCAGTCCCCGGGCAGAGTACGAGCAGTACTTC. Translated, it gives CASSPRAEYEQYF.

About this clone: Other DNA variants within this sample encode the same CDR3. V usage is TRBV5-6 and J usage is TRBJ1-1, with unresolved D. This CDR3 has 13 residues. The germline gives CDR1 SGHDT, CDR2 YYEEEE. V was pared by 2 bases and J by 5 bases, with 10 bases between. The CDR3 loop is CASSLGRGTEAFF. The CDR3 DNA is TGTGCCAGCAGCTTAGGGCGAGGAACTGAAGCTTTCTTT.

The chain combines TRBV7-9 with TRBJ2-5; 11 bases align to TRBD1. CDR1 is SEHNR and CDR2 is FQNEAQ in the germline V gene (reference sequence). Trimming took 5 bases from V and 4 from J; bases not matched to a gene: 6. The CDR3 totals 15 residues. The CDR3 protein is CASSPRDRGGETQYF. For the CDR3, the DNA is TGTGCCAGCAGCCCCCGGGACAGGGGGGGAGAGACCCAGTACTTC.

V is TRBV2 and J is TRBJ2-1; D is perhaps TRBD2 (6 bases). Germline V lookup: CDR1 SNHLY, CDR2 FYNNEI. This CDR3 is built from 15 residues. V lost 8 bases and J lost 4, with 18 bases in between. CDR3 DNA sequence: TGTGCCAGCTCCCCACGGATGGGGGGATACAATGAGCAGTTCTTC. Translation: CASSPRMGGYNEQFF.

This chain uses TRBV30 with TRBJ2-5; D remains unclear. The CDR3 totals 14 residues. CDR1 and CDR2 from the germline V gene are GTSNPN and SVGIG (reference sequence). V lost 0 bases and J lost 3, with 11 bases in between. The CDR3, as DNA: TGTGCCTGGAGTGTCAGGCCAGTTGAAGAGACCCAGTACTTC. Translating it yields CAWSVRPVEETQYF.

The sample holds a few counts of this clone. The chain is built from TRBV7-9 and TRBJ1-2; no firm D call. The CDR3 is 16 amino acids. Germline-derived CDR1 and CDR2 are SEHNR and FQNEAQ (reference sequence). The germline V and J ends were trimmed by 1 base and 4 bases, with 16 bases remaining between them. CDR3 DNA sequence: TGTGCCAGCAGCTTAGATAACCGGGGTACTTCCTATGGCTACACCTTC. Protein product: CASSLDNRGTSYGYTF.

This clone is a singleton in its sample. The V call is TRBV9, the J call TRBJ2-3; tentative D call: TRBD2 (5 bases). With 7 bases removed from V and 2 bases from J, the gap between germline ends came to 14 bases. This CDR3 region has 14 residues. Per the germline V gene, CDR1 is SGDLS and CDR2 is YYNGEE. CDR3 sequence: CASDGEGPTDTQYF. CDR3 sequence (DNA): TGTGCCAGCGATGGAGAGGGCCCCACAGATACGCAGTATTTT.

This clone was found a few times. V usage is TRBV29-1 and J usage is TRBJ1-1, with 7 bases fitting TRBD1. Germline CDR1 is SQVTM and CDR2 is ANQGSEA. The CDR3 extends over 15 amino acids. With 5 bases clipped from V and 1 base from J, the junction kept 10 bases outside the gene matches. The CDR3 nucleotides are TGCAGCGTTTTCCGCCAGGGGGTCCCGAACACTGAAGCTTTCTTT. Translation: CSVFRQGVPNTEAFF.

J is TRBJ2-4 and V is TRBV5-1; weak D call: TRBD1 (6 bases). Germline-derived CDR1 and CDR2 are SGHRS and YFSETQ. This CDR3 region has 15 residues. Trimming left V 3 bases short and J 8 bases short, with 18 bases between. Here the CDR3 reads CASSSDGTPGDIQYF. Written as DNA, the CDR3 is TGCGCCAGCAGCTCAGACGGGACACCTGGGGACATTCAGTACTTC.

This chain uses TRBV2 with TRBJ2-3, with 11 bases aligning to TRBD2. The J segment lost 5 bases and the V segment lost 2 bases, leaving 3 bases of the junction unmatched. The CDR3 has 15 residues. Germline values: CDR1 SNHLY, CDR2 FYNNEI. For the CDR3, the DNA is TGTGCCAGCAGTGAAACGGGACTAGCGGTAGATACGCAGTATTTT. This sequence encodes CASSETGLAVDTQYF. The variable domain in full, with the rest retrieved from reference TRBV2 and TRBJ2-3, is EPEVTQTPSHQVTQMGQEVILRCVPISNHLYFYWYRQILGQKVEFLVSFYNNEISEKSEIFDDQFSVERPDGSNFTLKIRSTKLEDSAMYFCASSETGLAVDTQYFGPGTRLTVL.

The CDR3 bases are TGCGCCAGCAGCTCGGGACTAGCGGGGGTAGAGACCCAGTACTTC. Encoded protein: CASSSGLAGVETQYF. The chain has TRBV4-1 and TRBJ2-5; 14 positions agree with TRBD2. The V segment lost 5 bases and the J segment 4 bases; nucleotides outside the gene matches: 3. The CDR3 is 15 amino acids. Germline V gene sequence: CDR1 MGHRA, CDR2 YSYEKL.

This chain connects TRBV7-9 to TRBJ2-3; 9 bases agree with TRBD1. Looked up from germline, CDR1 is SEHNR and CDR2 is FQNEAQ (reference sequence). The V and J ends lost 4 bases and 5 bases, in that order; junction bases with no gene match: 7. The CDR3 is made up of 15 amino acids. The CDR3 sequence is CASSSVQGAGDTQYF. The CDR3 region has the DNA TGTGCCAGCAGCTCGGTACAGGGGGCCGGAGATACGCAGTATTTT.

The chain employs TRBV29-1 and TRBJ1-2; no clear D. V was shortened by 4 bases and J by 8 bases, with 26 bases between the two germline ends. This CDR3 is built from 16 residues. Germline loops: CDR1 SQVTM, CDR2 ANQGSEA. The CDR3, as DNA: TGCAGCGTTGGGCCGGGGAACTCGCGAAACCCTCTAGGCTACACCTTC. Translating it yields CSVGPGNSRNPLGYTF.

The chain joins TRBV9 to TRBJ2-3; 15 bases agree with TRBD2. V lost 0 bases, J lost 1 base, and 0 bases stayed unmatched. The CDR3 spans 17 residues. Germline lookup yields CDR1 SGDLS and CDR2 YYNGEE. CDR3: CASSVGTSGGGTDTQYF. DNA of the CDR3: TGTGCCAGCAGCGTAGGGACTAGCGGGGGGGGCACAGATACGCAGTATTTT.

This chain joins TRBV27 and TRBJ1-2, with TRBD1 as a possible D gene (6 bases). The CDR3 contains 15 residues. Germline values: CDR1 MNHEY, CDR2 SMNVEV (reference sequence). V shed 2 bases and J shed 5 bases, with 15 bases lying between them. The CDR3 sequence: CASSLHGQSPYGYTF. CDR3 DNA: TGTGCCAGCAGTTTACACGGACAGAGCCCTTATGGCTACACCTTC.

This clone was seen more than once but under ten times. The chain uses TRBV4-1 and TRBJ1-2, with D uncertain. This CDR3 comprises 15 residues. The V end was cut by 0 bases, the J end by 4 bases, with 12 bases between. Germline CDR1 and CDR2: MGHRA and YSYEKL. The CDR3 DNA reads as TGCGCCAGCAGCCAAGATTTTGGGTATCGCTATGGCTACACCTTC. Residues: CASSQDFGYRYGYTF.